This TCR beta chain came from a study of type 1 regulatory T cells. Study background: This in vitro CD4 product, T-allo10, is enriched for Tr1 cells and alloantigen-specific. Points from the study as a whole: Tr1 cells had a more restricted TCR repertoire than non-Tr1 cells.

TCRdb reanalysed the reads using MiXCR and keeps one entry per CDR3 protein. This table has over 55,000 distinct CDR3 sequences, about 48% appearing once. This clonotype was counted a few times. Its matching antigen is unknown. From germline, CDR1 is SQVTM and CDR2 ANQGSEA. Between the trimmed V and J ends, which lost 6 bases and 6 bases, there was a span of 15 bases. The CDR3 covers 13 residues. This chain uses TRBV29-1 with TRBJ1-5; D is possibly TRBD1 (6 bases). Specimen: cultured non-Tr1 T cells, either the whole culture or a sorted T cell fraction (not recorded which). This sequence originates from a human donor in good health. The CDR3, as DNA: TGCAGCGTGGGCAAGGGGGACCCTCAGCCCCAGCATTTT. As protein: CSVGKGDPQPQHF.